This T cell receptor beta chain was sequenced in a study of type 1 and type 2 diabetes patients. This clonotype was counted between two and nine times. PCR was run on genomic DNA. Amplification of the beta chain CDR3 used 30 forward and 13 reverse multiplex primers. TCRdb redid the calling of the multiplex PCR reads with MiXCR, one entry per CDR3 protein. This table holds under 300,000 distinct CDR3 sequences, over 45% found once. Germline CDR1 and CDR2: WNHNN and SYGVQD (reference sequence). The V end lost 1 base, the J end lost 4 bases, and 10 bases lay between the germline ends. The CDR3 totals 14 residues.

This chain joins TRBV10-1 and TRBJ1-1; a possible D gene is TRBD1 (5 bases). This receptor was identified in a young man with type 2 diabetes. The sequenced sample was peripheral blood mononuclear cells (PBMCs). The CDR3 region has the DNA TGCGCCAGCAGTGAGTACGGGGCCGGCACTGAAGCTTTCTTT. It yields the protein CASSEYGAGTEAFF.